The clone carrying this T cell receptor (beta chain) was counted a single time. Three rounds of nested PCR, following a modified ARM-PCR protocol, produced the TCRbeta library. TCRdb reprocessed the multiplex PCR reads via MiXCR and lists one record per CDR3 protein. Of more than 85,000 distinct CDR3 sequences in the sample, 75% to 90% were seen once. This record belongs to a study of tumor and adjacent non-tumor tissue in lung cancer. This sample's RNA came from whole unsorted tissue. Donors were chemotherapy-naive, newly diagnosed lung cancer surgical patients in China, August–late 2014. V lost 3 bases to trimming and J lost 1 base; unmatched junction nucleotides: 10. The CDR3 totals 16 residues. Germline V gene lookup returns CDR1 SQVTM and CDR2 ANQGSEA.

Sequenced input: lung tumor tissue. The sequence was obtained from a man between 65 and 79 years old with non-small cell lung cancer. The chain is built from TRBV29-1 and TRBJ2-7; 9 nucleotides align to TRBD2. The CDR3 nucleotides are TGCAGCGTTGACTGGCTAGCGGGGCCCCATTCCTACGAGCAGTACTTC. It yields the protein CSVDWLAGPHSYEQYF.